This TCR beta chain comes out of a study of cytomegalovirus exposure and HLA in healthy donors. The primer mix had 60 Vbeta and 13 Jbeta primers. Libraries were prepared by immunoSEQ multiplex PCR; TCRdb keeps only in-frame clonotypes and omits some of them. In the table there are about 260,000 clones, about 66% of which are singletons. The sample was PBMCs. The TCR comes from a female donor in good health and CMV-seronegative.

Written as DNA, the CDR3 is TGTGCCAGCAGCTCCACCGGGACTAGCCCACTGTTCACAGATACGCAGTATTTT. Translated: CASSSTGTSPLFTDTQYF. This chain joins TRBV5-6 and TRBJ2-3; 9 bases align to TRBD2. Losses at the gene ends were 3 bases for V and 2 bases for J; bases not matched to a gene: 13. The CDR3 is made up of 18 amino acids. Germline V CDR1 and CDR2: SGHDT, YYEEEE.